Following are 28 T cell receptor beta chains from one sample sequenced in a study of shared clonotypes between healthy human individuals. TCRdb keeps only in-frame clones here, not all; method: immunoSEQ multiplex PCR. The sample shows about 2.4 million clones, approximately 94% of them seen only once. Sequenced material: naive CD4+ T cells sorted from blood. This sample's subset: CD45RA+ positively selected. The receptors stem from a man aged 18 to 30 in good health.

Here the CDR3 DNA reads TGTGCCAGCAGCTCCTACTCTGGAAACACCATATATTTT. Its translation: CASSSYSGNTIYF. The chain uses TRBV5-4 and TRBJ1-3; no reliable D call. CDR1 and CDR2 (germline): SGHNT, YYREEE (reference sequence). CDR3 length: 13 residues. Trimming cost V 3 bases and J 0 bases, with 4 bases left between them.

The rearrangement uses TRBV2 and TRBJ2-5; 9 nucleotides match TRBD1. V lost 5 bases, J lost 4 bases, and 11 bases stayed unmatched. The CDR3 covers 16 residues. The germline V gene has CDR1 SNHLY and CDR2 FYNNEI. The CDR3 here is CASSLLRDRVLETQYF. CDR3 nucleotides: TGTGCCAGCAGTTTACTCCGGGACAGGGTTCTAGAGACCCAGTACTTC.

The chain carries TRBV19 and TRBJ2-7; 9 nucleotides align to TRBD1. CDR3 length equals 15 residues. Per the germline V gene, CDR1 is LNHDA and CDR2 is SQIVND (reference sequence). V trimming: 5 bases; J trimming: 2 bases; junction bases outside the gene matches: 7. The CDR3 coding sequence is TGTGCCAGTAGTGCCTCCCGGGACAGGGCCTACGAGCAGTACTTC. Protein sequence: CASSASRDRAYEQYF.

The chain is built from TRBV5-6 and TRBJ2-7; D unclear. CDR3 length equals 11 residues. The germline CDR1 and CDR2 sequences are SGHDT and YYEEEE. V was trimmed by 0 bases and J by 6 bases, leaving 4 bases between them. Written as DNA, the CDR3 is TGTGCCAGCAGCTTGGGTCGCGAGCAGTACTTC. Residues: CASSLGREQYF.

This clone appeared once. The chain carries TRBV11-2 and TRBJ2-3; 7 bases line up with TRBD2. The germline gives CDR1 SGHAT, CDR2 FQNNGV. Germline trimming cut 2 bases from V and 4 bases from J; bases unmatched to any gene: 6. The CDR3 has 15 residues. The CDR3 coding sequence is TGTGCCAGCAGCTTAAGCGGGATGAATGCAGATACGCAGTATTTT. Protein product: CASSLSGMNADTQYF.

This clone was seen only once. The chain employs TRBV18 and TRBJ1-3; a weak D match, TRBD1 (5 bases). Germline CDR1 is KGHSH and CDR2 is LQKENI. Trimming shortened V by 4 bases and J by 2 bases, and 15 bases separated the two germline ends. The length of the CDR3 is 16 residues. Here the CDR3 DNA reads TGTGCCAGCTCACGTCCGGGGACGATTCCTGGAAACACCATATATTTT. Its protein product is CASSRPGTIPGNTIYF.

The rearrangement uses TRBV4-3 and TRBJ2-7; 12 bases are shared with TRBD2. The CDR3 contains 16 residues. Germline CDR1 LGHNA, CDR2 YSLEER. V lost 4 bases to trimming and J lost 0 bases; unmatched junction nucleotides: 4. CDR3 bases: TGCGCCAGCAGCCGCGGACTAGCGGGATCCTCCTACGAGCAGTACTTC. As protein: CASSRGLAGSSYEQYF.

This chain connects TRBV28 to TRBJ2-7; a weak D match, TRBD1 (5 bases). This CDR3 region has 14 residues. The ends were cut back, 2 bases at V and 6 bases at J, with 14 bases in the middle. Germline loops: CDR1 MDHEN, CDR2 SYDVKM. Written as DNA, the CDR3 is TGTGCCAGCAGTTTAGCAGGGCTGGTGGTCGAGCAGTACTTC. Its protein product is CASSLAGLVVEQYF.

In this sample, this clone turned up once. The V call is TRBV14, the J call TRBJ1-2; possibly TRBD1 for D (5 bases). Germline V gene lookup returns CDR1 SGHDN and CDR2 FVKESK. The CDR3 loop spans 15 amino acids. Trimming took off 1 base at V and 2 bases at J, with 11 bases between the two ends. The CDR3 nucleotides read TGTGCCAGCAGCCAAGTCGAGGGGTTGAACTATGGCTACACCTTC. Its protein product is CASSQVEGLNYGYTF. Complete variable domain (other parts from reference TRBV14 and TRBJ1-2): EAGVTQFPSHSVIEKGQTVTLRCDPISGHDNLYWYRRVMGKEIKFLLHFVKESKQDESGMPNNRFLAERTGGTYSTLKVQPAELEDSGVYFCASSQVEGLNYGYTFGSGTRLTVV.

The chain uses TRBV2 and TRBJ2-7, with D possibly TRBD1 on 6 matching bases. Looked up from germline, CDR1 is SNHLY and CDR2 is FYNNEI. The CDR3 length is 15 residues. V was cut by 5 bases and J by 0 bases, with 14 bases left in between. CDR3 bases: TGTGCCAGCAGTAAATTCGGACAGACCTCCTACGAGCAGTACTTC. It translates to CASSKFGQTSYEQYF.

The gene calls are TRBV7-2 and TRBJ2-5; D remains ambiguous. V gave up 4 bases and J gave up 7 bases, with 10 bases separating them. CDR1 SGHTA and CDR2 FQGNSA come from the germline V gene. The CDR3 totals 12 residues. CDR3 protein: CASSSTIATQYF. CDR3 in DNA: TGTGCCAGCAGCTCGACCATTGCGACCCAGTACTTC.

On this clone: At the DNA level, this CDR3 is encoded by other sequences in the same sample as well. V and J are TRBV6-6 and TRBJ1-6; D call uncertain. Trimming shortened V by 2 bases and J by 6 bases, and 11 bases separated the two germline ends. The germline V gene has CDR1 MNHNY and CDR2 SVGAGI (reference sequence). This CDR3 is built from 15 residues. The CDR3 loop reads CASSYGQARNSPLHF. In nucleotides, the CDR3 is TGTGCCAGCAGTTACGGGCAGGCGCGTAATTCACCCCTCCACTTT.

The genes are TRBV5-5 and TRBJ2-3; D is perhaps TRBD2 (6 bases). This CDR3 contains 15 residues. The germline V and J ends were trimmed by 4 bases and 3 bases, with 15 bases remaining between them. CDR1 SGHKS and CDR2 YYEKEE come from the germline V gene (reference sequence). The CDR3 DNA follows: TGTGCCAGCAGCCCCCAAGGGCGGGGAACAGATACGCAGTATTTT. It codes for CASSPQGRGTDTQYF.

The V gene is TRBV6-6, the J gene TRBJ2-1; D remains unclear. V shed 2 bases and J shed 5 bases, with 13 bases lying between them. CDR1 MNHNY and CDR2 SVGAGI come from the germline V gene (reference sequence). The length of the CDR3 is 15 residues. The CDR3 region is CASSYEYSADNEQFF. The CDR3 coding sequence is TGTGCCAGCAGTTACGAGTACAGCGCCGACAATGAGCAGTTCTTC.

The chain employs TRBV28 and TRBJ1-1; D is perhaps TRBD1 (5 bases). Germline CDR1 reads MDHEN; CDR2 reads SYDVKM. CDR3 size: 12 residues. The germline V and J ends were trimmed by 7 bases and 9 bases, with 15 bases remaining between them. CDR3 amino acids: CASITIGAQAFF. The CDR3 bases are TGTGCCAGCATCACGATAGGGGCGCAAGCTTTCTTT.

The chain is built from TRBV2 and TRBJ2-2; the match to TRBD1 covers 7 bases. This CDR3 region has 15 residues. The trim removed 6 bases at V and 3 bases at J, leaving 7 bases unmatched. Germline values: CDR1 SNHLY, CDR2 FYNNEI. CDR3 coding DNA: TGTGCCAGCAGGGGATTGGGACAGTACACCGGGGAGCTGTTTTTT. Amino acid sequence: CASRGLGQYTGELFF.

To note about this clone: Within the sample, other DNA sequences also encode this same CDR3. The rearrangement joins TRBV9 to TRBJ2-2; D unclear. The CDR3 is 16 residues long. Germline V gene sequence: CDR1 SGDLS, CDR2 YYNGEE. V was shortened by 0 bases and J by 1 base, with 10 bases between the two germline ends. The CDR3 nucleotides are TGTGCCAGCAGCGTAGTCCCGGGCGGGAACACCGGGGAGCTGTTTTTT. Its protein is CASSVVPGGNTGELFF. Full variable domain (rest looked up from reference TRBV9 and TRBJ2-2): DSGVTQTPKHLITATGQRVTLRCSPRSGDLSVYWYQQSLDQGLQFLIQYYNGEERAKGNILERFSAQQFPDLHSELNLSSLELGDSALYFCASSVVPGGNTGELFFGEGSRLTVL.

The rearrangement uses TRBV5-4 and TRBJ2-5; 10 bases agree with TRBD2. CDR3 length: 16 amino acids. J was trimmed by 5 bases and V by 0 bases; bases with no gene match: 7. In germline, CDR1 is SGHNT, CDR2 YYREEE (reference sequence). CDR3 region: CASSLGSGGIQETQYF. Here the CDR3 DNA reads TGTGCCAGCAGCTTGGGTAGCGGGGGGATACAGGAGACCCAGTACTTC.

CDR3 in DNA: TGTGCCAGCAGCCCGGACTTTTCGACCGGGGAGCTGTTTTTT. Its translation is CASSPDFSTGELFF. The chain uses TRBV7-2 and TRBJ2-2, with TRBD2 as a possible D gene (5 bases). V lost 5 bases and J lost 5, with 12 bases in between. CDR3 length: 14 residues. Per the germline V gene, CDR1 is SGHTA and CDR2 is FQGNSA.

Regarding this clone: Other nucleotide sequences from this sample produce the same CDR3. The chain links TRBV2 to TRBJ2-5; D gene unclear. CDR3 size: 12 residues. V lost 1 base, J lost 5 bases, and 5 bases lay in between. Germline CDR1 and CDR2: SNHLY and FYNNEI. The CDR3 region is CASSEVVETQYF. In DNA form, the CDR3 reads TGTGCCAGCAGTGAAGTAGTGGAGACCCAGTACTTC.

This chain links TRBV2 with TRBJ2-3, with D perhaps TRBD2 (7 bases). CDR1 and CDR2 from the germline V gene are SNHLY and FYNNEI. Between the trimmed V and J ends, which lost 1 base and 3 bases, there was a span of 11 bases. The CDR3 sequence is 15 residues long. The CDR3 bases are TGTGCCAGCAGTGAAGGGGGGGGCAGGACAGATACGCAGTATTTT. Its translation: CASSEGGGRTDTQYF.

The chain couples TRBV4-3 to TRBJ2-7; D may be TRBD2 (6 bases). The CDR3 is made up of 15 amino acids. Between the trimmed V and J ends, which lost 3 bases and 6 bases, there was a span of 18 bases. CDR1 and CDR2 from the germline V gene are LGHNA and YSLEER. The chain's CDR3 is CASSQGDEVGGEQYF. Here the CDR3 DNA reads TGCGCCAGCAGCCAGGGCGACGAGGTCGGGGGCGAGCAGTACTTC.

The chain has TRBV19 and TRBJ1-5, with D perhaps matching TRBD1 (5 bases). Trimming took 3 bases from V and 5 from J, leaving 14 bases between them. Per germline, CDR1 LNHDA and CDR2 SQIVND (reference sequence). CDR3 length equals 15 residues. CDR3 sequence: CASSIAERGHQPQHF. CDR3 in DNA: TGTGCCAGTAGTATCGCCGAAAGGGGACATCAGCCCCAGCATTTT.

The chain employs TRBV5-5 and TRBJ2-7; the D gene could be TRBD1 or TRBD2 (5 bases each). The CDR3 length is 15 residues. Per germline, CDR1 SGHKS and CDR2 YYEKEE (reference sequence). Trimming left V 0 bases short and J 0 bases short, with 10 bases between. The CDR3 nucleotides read TGTGCCAGCAGCTTGGGGGGGTCGAGCTCCTACGAGCAGTACTTC. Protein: CASSLGGSSSYEQYF.

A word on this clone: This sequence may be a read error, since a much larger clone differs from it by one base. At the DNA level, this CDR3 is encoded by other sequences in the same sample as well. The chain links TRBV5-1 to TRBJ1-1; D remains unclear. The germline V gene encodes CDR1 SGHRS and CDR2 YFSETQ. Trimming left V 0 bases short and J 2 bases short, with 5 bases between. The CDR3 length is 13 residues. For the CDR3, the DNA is TGCGCCAGCAGCTTGGAGGGAAACACTGAAGCTTTCTTT. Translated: CASSLEGNTEAFF.

In DNA, the CDR3 is TGTGCCAGCTCCTCAGGGGGGCTAGGCATGTACGAGCAGTACTTC. This gives the protein CASSSGGLGMYEQYF. The J gene is TRBJ2-7, the V gene TRBV27; a possible D gene is TRBD1 (7 bases). The V end lost 8 bases, the J end lost 4 bases, and 21 bases lay between the germline ends. This CDR3 has 15 residues. Germline V lookup: CDR1 MNHEY, CDR2 SMNVEV (reference sequence).

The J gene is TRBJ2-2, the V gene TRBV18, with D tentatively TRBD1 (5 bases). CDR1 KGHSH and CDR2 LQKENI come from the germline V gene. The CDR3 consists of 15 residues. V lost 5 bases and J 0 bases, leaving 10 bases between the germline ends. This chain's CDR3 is CASSSLTANTGELFF. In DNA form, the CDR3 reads TGTGCCAGCTCATCCTTGACAGCGAACACCGGGGAGCTGTTTTTT.

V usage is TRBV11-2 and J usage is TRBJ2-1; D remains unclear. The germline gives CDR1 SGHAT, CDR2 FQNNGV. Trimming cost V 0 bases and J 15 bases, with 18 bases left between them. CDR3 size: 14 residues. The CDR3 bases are TGTGCCAGCAGCTTAGACCTTTGGACGGTGCACGTGTTCTTC. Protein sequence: CASSLDLWTVHVFF.